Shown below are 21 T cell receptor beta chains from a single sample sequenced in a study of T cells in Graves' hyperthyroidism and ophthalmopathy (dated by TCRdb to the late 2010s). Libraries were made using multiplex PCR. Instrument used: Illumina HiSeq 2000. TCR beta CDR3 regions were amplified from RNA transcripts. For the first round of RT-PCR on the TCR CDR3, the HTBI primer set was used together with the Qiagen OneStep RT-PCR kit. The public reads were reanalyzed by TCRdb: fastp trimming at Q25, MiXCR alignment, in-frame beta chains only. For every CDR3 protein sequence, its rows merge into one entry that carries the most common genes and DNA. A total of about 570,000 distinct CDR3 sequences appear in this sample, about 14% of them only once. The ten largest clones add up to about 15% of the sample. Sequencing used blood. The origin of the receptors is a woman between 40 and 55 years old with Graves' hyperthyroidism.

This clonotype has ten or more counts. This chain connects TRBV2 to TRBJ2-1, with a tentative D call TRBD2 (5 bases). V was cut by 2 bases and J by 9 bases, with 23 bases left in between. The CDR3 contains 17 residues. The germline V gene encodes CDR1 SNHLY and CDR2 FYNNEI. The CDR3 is CASSERLGSSPNSEQFF. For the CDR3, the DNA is TGTGCCAGCAGTGAAAGGTTGGGGAGCTCCCCTAATTCTGAGCAGTTCTTC.

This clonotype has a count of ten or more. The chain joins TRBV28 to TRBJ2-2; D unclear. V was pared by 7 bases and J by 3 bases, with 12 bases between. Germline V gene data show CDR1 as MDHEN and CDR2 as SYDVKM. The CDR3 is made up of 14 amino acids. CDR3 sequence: CASTGVADTGELFF. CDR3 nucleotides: TGTGCCAGCACTGGCGTCGCTGACACCGGGGAGCTGTTTTTT.

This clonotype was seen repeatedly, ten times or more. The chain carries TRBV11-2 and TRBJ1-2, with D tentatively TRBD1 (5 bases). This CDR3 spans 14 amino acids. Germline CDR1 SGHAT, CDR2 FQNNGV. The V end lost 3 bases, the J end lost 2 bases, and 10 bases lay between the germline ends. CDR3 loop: CASSLTRTNYGYTF. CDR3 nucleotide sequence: TGTGCCAGCAGCTTGACCAGGACAAACTATGGCTACACCTTC.

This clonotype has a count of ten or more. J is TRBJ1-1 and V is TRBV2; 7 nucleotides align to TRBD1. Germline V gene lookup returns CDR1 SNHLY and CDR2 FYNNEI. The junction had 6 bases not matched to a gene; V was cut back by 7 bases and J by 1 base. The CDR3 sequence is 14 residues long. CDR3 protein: CASNLQGTNTEAFF. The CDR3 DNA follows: TGTGCCAGCAATCTACAGGGGACGAACACTGAAGCTTTCTTT.

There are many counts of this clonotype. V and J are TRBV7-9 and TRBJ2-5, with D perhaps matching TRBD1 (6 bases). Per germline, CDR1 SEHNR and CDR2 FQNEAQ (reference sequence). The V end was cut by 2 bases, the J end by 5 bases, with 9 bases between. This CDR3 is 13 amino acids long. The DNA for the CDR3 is TGTGCCAGCAGCTTACTGCAGGGGGAGACCCAGTACTTC. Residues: CASSLLQGETQYF.

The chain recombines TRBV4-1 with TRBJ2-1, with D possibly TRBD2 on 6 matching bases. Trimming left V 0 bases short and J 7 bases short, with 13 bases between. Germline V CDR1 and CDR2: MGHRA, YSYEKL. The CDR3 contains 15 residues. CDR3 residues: CASSQDLLAENEQFF. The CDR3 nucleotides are TGCGCCAGCAGCCAAGATCTGTTAGCGGAGAATGAGCAGTTCTTC.

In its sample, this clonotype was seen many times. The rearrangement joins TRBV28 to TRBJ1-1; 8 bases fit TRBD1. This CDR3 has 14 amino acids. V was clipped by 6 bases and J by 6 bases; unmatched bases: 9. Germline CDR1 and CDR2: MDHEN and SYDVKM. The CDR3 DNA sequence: TGTGCCAGCAGAACAGGGGGATACTACTCTGAAGCTTTCTTT. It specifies CASRTGGYYSEAFF.

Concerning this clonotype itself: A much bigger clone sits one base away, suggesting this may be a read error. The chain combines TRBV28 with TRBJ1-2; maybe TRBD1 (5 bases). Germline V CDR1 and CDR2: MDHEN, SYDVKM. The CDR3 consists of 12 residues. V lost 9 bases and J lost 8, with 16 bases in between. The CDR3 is CARSERGSGYTF. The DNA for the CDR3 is TGTGCCAGAAGTGAGAGGGGATCCGGCTACACCTTC.

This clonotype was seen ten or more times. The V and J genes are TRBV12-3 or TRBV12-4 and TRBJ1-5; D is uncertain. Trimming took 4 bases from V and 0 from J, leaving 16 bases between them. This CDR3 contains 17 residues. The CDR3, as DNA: TGTGCCAGCAGTTCCTCCCGGGAGATGAATAGCAATCAGCCCCAGCATTTT. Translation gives CASSSSREMNSNQPQHF.

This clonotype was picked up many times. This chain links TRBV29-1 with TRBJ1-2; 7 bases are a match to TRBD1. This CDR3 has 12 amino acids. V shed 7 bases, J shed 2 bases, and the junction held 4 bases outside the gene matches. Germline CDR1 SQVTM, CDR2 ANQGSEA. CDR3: CSAKTGNYGYTF. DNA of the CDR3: TGCAGCGCCAAGACAGGGAACTATGGCTACACCTTC. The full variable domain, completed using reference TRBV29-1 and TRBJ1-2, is SAVISQKPSRDICQRGTSLTIQCQVDSQVTMMFWYRQQPGQSLTLIATANQGSEATYESGFVIDKFPISRPNLTFSTLTVSNMSPEDSSIYLCSAKTGNYGYTFGSGTRLTVV.

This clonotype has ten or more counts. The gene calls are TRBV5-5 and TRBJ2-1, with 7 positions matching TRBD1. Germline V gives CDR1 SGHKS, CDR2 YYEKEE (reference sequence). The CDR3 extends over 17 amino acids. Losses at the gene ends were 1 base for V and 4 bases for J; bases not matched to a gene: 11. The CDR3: CASSLRSGTAIYNEQFF. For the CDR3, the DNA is TGTGCCAGCAGCTTGCGCTCAGGGACAGCGATTTACAATGAGCAGTTCTTC.

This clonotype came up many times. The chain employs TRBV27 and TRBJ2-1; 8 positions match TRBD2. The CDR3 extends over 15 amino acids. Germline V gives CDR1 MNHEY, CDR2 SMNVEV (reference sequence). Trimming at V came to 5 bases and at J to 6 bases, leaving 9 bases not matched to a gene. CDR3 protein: CASSLPGGRFNEQFF. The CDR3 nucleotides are TGTGCCAGCAGTCTCCCGGGCGGGAGGTTCAATGAGCAGTTCTTC.

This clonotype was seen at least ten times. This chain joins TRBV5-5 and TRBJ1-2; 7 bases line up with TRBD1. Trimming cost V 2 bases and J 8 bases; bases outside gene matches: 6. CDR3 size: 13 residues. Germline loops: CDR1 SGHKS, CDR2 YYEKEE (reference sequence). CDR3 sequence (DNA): TGTGCCAGCAGCTTAAGGGGGCAGTACGGCTACACCTTC. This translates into CASSLRGQYGYTF.

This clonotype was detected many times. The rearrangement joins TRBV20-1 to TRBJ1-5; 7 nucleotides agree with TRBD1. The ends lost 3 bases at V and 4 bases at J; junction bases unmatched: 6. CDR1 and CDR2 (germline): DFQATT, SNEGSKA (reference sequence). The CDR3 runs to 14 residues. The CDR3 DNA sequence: TGCAGTGCTAGTCCCGGGACAGATAATCAGCCCCAGCATTTT. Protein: CSASPGTDNQPQHF.

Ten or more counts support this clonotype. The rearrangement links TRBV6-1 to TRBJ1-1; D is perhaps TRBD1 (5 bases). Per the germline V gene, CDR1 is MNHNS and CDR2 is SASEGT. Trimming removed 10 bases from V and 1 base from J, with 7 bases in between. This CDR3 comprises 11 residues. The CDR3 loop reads CAIGTNTEAFF. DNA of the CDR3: TGTGCCATCGGGACGAACACTGAAGCTTTCTTT.

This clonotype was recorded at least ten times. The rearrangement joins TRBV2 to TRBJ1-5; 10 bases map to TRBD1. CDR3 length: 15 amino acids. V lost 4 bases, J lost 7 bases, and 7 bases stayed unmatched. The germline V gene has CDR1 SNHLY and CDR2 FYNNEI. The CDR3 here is CASSADRGLRQPQHF. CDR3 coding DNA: TGTGCCAGCAGTGCTGACAGGGGGCTTAGACAGCCCCAGCATTTT.

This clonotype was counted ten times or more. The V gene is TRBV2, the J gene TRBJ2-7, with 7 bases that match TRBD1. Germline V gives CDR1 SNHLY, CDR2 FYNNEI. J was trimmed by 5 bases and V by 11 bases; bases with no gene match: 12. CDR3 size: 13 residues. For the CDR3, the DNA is TGTGCCGTCCCCCGACAGGGAATCCACGAGCAGTACTTC. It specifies CAVPRQGIHEQYF. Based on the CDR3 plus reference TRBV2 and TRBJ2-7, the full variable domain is EPEVTQTPSHQVTQMGQEVILRCVPISNHLYFYWYRQILGQKVEFLVSFYNNEISEKSEIFDDQFSVERPDGSNFTLKIRSTKLEDSAMYFCAVPRQGIHEQYFGPGTRLTVT.

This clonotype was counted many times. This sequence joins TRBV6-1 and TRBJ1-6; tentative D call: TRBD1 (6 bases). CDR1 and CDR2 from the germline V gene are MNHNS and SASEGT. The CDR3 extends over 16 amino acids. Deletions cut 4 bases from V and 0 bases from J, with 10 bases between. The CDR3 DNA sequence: TGTGCCAGCAGTGTTGGACAGATCTCCTATAATTCACCCCTCCACTTT. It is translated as CASSVGQISYNSPLHF.

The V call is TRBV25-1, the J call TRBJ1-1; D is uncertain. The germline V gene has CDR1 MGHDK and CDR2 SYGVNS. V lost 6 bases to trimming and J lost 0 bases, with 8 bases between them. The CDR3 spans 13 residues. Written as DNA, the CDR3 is TGTGCCAGCAGAGACGGCTTGAACACTGAAGCTTTCTTT. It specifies CASRDGLNTEAFF.

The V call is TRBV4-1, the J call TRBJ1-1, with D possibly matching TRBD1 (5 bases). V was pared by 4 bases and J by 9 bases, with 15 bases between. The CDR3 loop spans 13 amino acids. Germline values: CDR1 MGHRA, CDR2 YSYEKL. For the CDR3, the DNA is TGCGCCAGCAGCCGTCAGGGTGGGAAAAAAGCTTTCTTT. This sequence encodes CASSRQGGKKAFF.

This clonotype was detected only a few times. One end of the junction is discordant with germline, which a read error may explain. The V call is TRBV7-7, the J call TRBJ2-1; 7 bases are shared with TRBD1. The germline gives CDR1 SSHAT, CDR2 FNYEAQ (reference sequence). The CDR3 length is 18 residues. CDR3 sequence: CASSQSDPRGSSYNEQFF. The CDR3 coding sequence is TGTGCTAGCAGCCAAAGTGATCCCAGGGGGAGCTCCTACAATGAGCAGTTCTTC.